These 19 T cell receptor beta chains came from one sample sequenced in a study of T cells after somatic rescue of genetic block. Sequencing was performed with immunoSEQ multiplex PCR; in TCRdb, only in-frame clones are kept and a portion is missing. This table holds tens of thousands of clones, roughly 93% found once. The material sequenced was peripheral blood mononuclear cells (PBMCs). The receptor source for this set is a man younger than 45.

The rearrangement links TRBV10-3 to TRBJ2-3; 9 bases map to TRBD2. Germline lookup yields CDR1 ENHRY and CDR2 SYGVKD. Trimming removed 3 bases from V and 3 bases from J; junction bases left unmatched: 7. There are 16 residues in the CDR3. CDR3 in DNA: TGTGCCATCAGTGAAGATCGGCGGGGGGGAACAGATACGCAGTATTTT. It codes for CAISEDRRGGTDTQYF.

This sequence joins TRBV28 and TRBJ2-7; D gene unclear. V was cut by 5 bases and J by 2 bases, with 13 bases left in between. The CDR3 has 14 residues. CDR1 and CDR2 from the germline V gene are MDHEN and SYDVKM. Here the CDR3 DNA reads TGTGCCAGCAGTGGTGGGTCCCTAACCTACGAGCAGTACTTC. Its protein product is CASSGGSLTYEQYF.

The gene calls are TRBV30 and TRBJ2-5, with D possibly called TRBD1 or TRBD2 (5 bases each). The CDR3 covers 12 residues. V gave up 7 bases and J gave up 2 bases, with 11 bases separating them. CDR1 is GTSNPN and CDR2 is SVGIG in the germline V gene (reference sequence). The CDR3 here is CALGTTQETQYF. The CDR3 DNA reads TGTGCCTTAGGGACCACTCAAGAGACCCAGTACTTC.

This clone was found a few times. The chain links TRBV7-3 to TRBJ1-1; D uncertain. V was cut by 5 bases and J by 5 bases, with 12 bases left in between. CDR1 is SGHTA, CDR2 FQGTGA, per germline. CDR3 length: 13 residues. The CDR3 spells CASSTRRETEAFF. CDR3 DNA sequence: TGTGCCAGCAGCACCCGGAGGGAAACTGAAGCTTTCTTT.

J is TRBJ2-7 and V is TRBV28; D remains unclear. The CDR3 has 14 amino acids. V lost 4 bases to trimming and J lost 7 bases, with 17 bases between them. Germline V gene data show CDR1 as MDHEN and CDR2 as SYDVKM. The CDR3 nucleotides read TGTGCCAGCAGTTCCGGGCAGCCTCCCTGGGAGCAGTACTTC. It translates to CASSSGQPPWEQYF.

This chain connects TRBV6-6 to TRBJ2-1; D not certain. This CDR3 contains 14 residues. Germline values: CDR1 MNHNY, CDR2 SVGAGI (reference sequence). Trimming cost V 2 bases and J 4 bases, with 9 bases left between them. The CDR3 region has the DNA TGTGCCAGCAGTTACGTGACTGAATACAATGAGCAGTTCTTC. Its protein product is CASSYVTEYNEQFF.

This sequence joins TRBV7-8 and TRBJ2-5; perhaps TRBD2 as D (7 bases). Germline loops: CDR1 SGHVS, CDR2 FQNEAQ. The CDR3 loop spans 16 amino acids. V lost 1 base and J lost 6, with 18 bases in between. CDR3: CASSLERIGGPQTQYF. As DNA, the CDR3 is TGTGCCAGCAGCTTAGAACGGATCGGGGGGCCGCAGACCCAGTACTTC.

This chain uses TRBV7-9 with TRBJ2-1; unclear D gene. CDR1 is SEHNR and CDR2 is FQNEAQ in the germline V gene (reference sequence). This CDR3 contains 13 residues. V lost 1 base and J lost 9, with 10 bases in between. The CDR3 DNA reads as TGTGCCAGCAGCTTAGATTTGCGCGGTGAGCAGTTCTTC. It translates to CASSLDLRGEQFF.

The CDR3 DNA is TGTGCCAGCACGGAGGGGGTAGGGGGCTATGCTGAAGCTTTCTTT. This codes for CASTEGVGGYAEAFF. The J gene is TRBJ1-1, the V gene TRBV2; 7 bases fit TRBD1. The trim removed 7 bases at V and 6 bases at J, leaving 14 bases unmatched. CDR1 SNHLY and CDR2 FYNNEI come from the germline V gene. This CDR3 comprises 15 residues.

This chain connects TRBV6-1 to TRBJ2-5, with D possibly matching TRBD1 (6 bases). Trimming pared 1 base from V and 5 bases from J, leaving 11 bases between. The length of the CDR3 is 14 residues. Germline-derived CDR1 and CDR2 are MNHNS and SASEGT. The CDR3 nucleotides read TGTGCCAGCAGTGAAGATTGGGGGCGGGAGACCCAGTACTTC. It codes for CASSEDWGRETQYF.

This clone has just one count. The chain employs TRBV6-7 and TRBJ2-1, with 7 positions matching TRBD1. TRBV6-7 is marked as an open reading frame, function uncertain. The CDR3 totals 15 residues. The V segment lost 0 bases and the J segment 6 bases; nucleotides outside the gene matches: 5. The CDR3 spells CASSYSVQGLNEQFF. CDR3 bases: TGTGCCAGCAGTTACTCGGTACAGGGGCTCAATGAGCAGTTCTTC.

The V gene is TRBV4-3, the J gene TRBJ2-1; TRBD2 is a possible D gene (7 bases). The CDR3 runs 16 residues. Trimming shortened V by 3 bases and J by 1 base, and 13 bases separated the two germline ends. Germline V lookup: CDR1 LGHNA, CDR2 YSLEER. CDR3 nucleotides: TGCGCCAGCAGCCACGGAGGGGGAGGGTCCTACAATGAGCAGTTCTTC. Protein sequence: CASSHGGGGSYNEQFF.

The chain combines TRBV11-2 with TRBJ2-1; 11 bases agree with TRBD2. The germline CDR1 and CDR2 sequences are SGHAT and FQNNGV. V lost 1 base, J lost 4 bases, and 3 bases stayed unmatched. The CDR3 covers 16 residues. The CDR3 DNA reads as TGTGCCAGCAGCTTAGTGGGACTAGCGGAATACAATGAGCAGTTCTTC. Translated: CASSLVGLAEYNEQFF. The whole variable domain, remainder taken from reference TRBV11-2 and TRBJ2-1, is EAGVAQSPRYKIIEKRQSVAFWCNPISGHATLYWYQQILGQGPKLLIQFQNNGVVDDSQLPKDRFSAERLKGVDSTLKIQPAKLEDSAVYLCASSLVGLAEYNEQFFGPGTRLTVL.

The rearrangement joins TRBV9 to TRBJ1-4; D perhaps matches TRBD1 (6 bases). CDR1 and CDR2 from the germline V gene are SGDLS and YYNGEE. The CDR3 sequence is 15 residues long. The germline V and J ends were trimmed by 3 bases and 0 bases, with 9 bases remaining between them. The CDR3 region is CASSAAGATNEKLFF. The CDR3 nucleotides read TGTGCCAGCAGCGCGGCAGGGGCAACTAATGAAAAACTGTTTTTT.

The rearrangement joins TRBV5-4 to TRBJ2-1; a weak D match, TRBD1 (5 bases). This CDR3 has 13 amino acids. V was cut by 6 bases and J by 0 bases, with 7 bases left in between. Germline-derived CDR1 and CDR2 are SGHNT and YYREEE (reference sequence). CDR3 loop: CASIGDSYNEQFF. The CDR3 DNA sequence: TGTGCCAGCATAGGGGACTCCTACAATGAGCAGTTCTTC.

The chain employs TRBV6-1 and TRBJ1-2; the D gene is possibly TRBD1 (5 bases). V lost 9 bases and J lost 1, with 12 bases in between. There are 13 residues in the CDR3. CDR1 and CDR2 from the germline V gene are MNHNS and SASEGT. As DNA, the CDR3 is TGTGCCAGTCGGGTCGGGGGTAACTATGGCTACACCTTC. Amino acids: CASRVGGNYGYTF.

This clone was observed a handful of times. V is TRBV18 and J is TRBJ1-5; 8 bases are a match to TRBD1. This CDR3 is 18 amino acids long. V trimming: 3 bases; J trimming: 0 bases; junction bases outside the gene matches: 10. Germline values: CDR1 KGHSH, CDR2 LQKENI. CDR3: CASSPIQGVAYSNQPQHF. The CDR3 bases are TGTGCCAGCTCACCGATACAGGGGGTGGCATATAGCAATCAGCCCCAGCATTTT.

This chain links TRBV5-6 with TRBJ2-1; 12 bases agree with TRBD2. The CDR3 is 16 residues long. Germline assignment: CDR1 SGHDT and CDR2 YYEEEE. After removal of 4 bases from V and 2 bases from J, the junction contained 4 bases not matched to a gene. CDR3 sequence: CASSILAGGTYNEQFF. DNA for the CDR3: TGTGCCAGCAGCATACTAGCGGGGGGAACCTACAATGAGCAGTTCTTC.

V gene TRBV6-5 combines with J gene TRBJ2-2, with D unclear. CDR3 length: 12 amino acids. Germline V gene sequence: CDR1 MNHEY, CDR2 SVGAGI. The ends were cut back, 0 bases at V and 7 bases at J, with 3 bases in the middle. The CDR3 sequence: CASSYSDGELFF. The CDR3 bases are TGTGCCAGCAGTTACTCGGACGGGGAGCTGTTTTTT.